A single sample is the source of the 3 T cell receptor beta chains below, sequenced in a study of identical twins. From the 5' RACE reads, TCRdb called clonotypes with MiXCR, one entry per CDR3 protein. The sample carries 690,000 or so distinct CDR3 sequences, less than 7% recorded once. The sequencing sample was made of naive T cells sorted from blood. Source of these receptors: a young man in good health.

As DNA, the CDR3 is TGCAGTGCTAGAGATCGCGGACTAGCGGGAGCAGGGGAGCAGTACGTC. Residues: CSARDRGLAGAGEQYV. This rearrangement joins TRBV20-1 to TRBJ2-7, with 13 bases aligning to TRBD2. With 0 bases clipped from V and 7 bases from J, the junction kept 9 bases outside the gene matches. The CDR3 contains 16 residues. Germline loops: CDR1 DFQATT, CDR2 SNEGSKA (reference sequence).

V and J are TRBV20-1 and TRBJ2-7; D may be TRBD1 or TRBD2 (5 bases each). The CDR3 loop spans 8 amino acids. CDR1 and CDR2 from the germline V gene are DFQATT and SNEGSKA (reference sequence). The CDR3 nucleotides read TGTGGGGGAGCCGAGCAGTACGTC. Protein product: CGGAEQYV.

The rearrangement uses TRBV11-3 and TRBJ2-5; no definite D call. CDR3 size: 14 residues. Germline CDR1 is SGHNT and CDR2 is YENEEA. V lost 2 bases and J 2 bases, leaving 9 bases between the germline ends. The CDR3 DNA is TGTGCCAGCAGCTTAACAGCGACTCAAGAGACCCAGTACTTC. Translation gives CASSLTATQETQYF.